This TCR beta chain was sequenced during a study of blood T cell repertoires in COVID-19. Overall study context: COVID-19 samples, acute and convalescent, were from the United States, Italy and Spain. T cells, B-cell-depleted T cells, or PBMCs provided the cDNA or gDNA that served as material.

In the study's own analysis: From reference gene primer amplification, estimates of nucleated cell counts were derived. Profiling relied on immunoSEQ multiplex PCR, and the TCRdb table lists in-frame clones only, not all of them. The V and J calls and clone size were taken over from that table, and D and trimming were inferred from the DNA. The sample consists of around 61,000 clones, 86% of them appearing once. This CDR3 is 14 amino acids long. With 5 bases removed from V and 5 bases from J, the gap between germline ends came to 10 bases. Germline V gene lookup returns CDR1 MNHEY and CDR2 SMNVEV (reference sequence).

Sample: peripheral blood. The rearrangement uses TRBV27 and TRBJ1-6, with D perhaps TRBD1 (6 bases). This TCR was sampled from a man in his fifties with active COVID-19. The CDR3 coding sequence is TGTGCCAGCAGTGAGGACAGCGATAATTCACCCCTCCACTTT. Its translation is CASSEDSDNSPLHF.